This note documents a single T cell receptor beta chain sequence. This specimen belongs to a study of blood T cell repertoires in COVID-19. Overall study context: T cells, B-cell-depleted T cells, or PBMCs provided the cDNA or gDNA that served as material.

Losses at the gene ends were 5 bases for V and 7 bases for J; bases not matched to a gene: 10. CDR3 length equals 16 residues. Germline V lookup: CDR1 MDHEN, CDR2 SYDVKM. As processed by the authors: Estimation of nucleated cell counts was performed using reference gene primer amplification. TCRdb's table, derived via immunoSEQ multiplex PCR, lists solely in-frame clones and lacks some. That table supplies the V and J calls and clone size; D and trimming were determined from the DNA. The top ten hold 5.4% of the sample, which has about 42,000 clones, about 85% seen once. The chain is built from TRBV28 and TRBJ1-6; 8 bases line up with TRBD1. The sequenced sample consisted of peripheral blood. The receptor's source is a man in his forties or fifties with active COVID-19. In DNA form, the CDR3 reads TGTGCCAGCAGTCCGCTGAGGACAGGGCTAAATTCACCCCTCCACTTT. As protein: CASSPLRTGLNSPLHF.